These 30 T cell receptor beta chains originate from one sample sequenced in a study of blood T cell repertoires in COVID-19. Data came from immunoSEQ multiplex PCR; TCRdb stores just in-frame clones and leaves some out. The top ten hold 4.2% of the sample, which has approximately 250,000 clones, roughly 84% seen once. Sequenced sample: peripheral blood. These TCRs come from a man aged 55-75 years with acute or convalescent COVID-19.

This rearrangement joins TRBV7-3 to TRBJ2-2, with TRBD2 as a possible D gene (5 bases). Germline CDR1 is SGHTA and CDR2 is FQGTGA. V gave up 5 bases and J gave up 5 bases, with 12 bases separating them. The CDR3 loop spans 14 amino acids. The CDR3 protein is CASSPKLETGELFF. In nucleotides, the CDR3 is TGTGCCAGCAGCCCGAAACTAGAAACCGGGGAGCTGTTTTTT.

This clone was detected only once. The chain couples TRBV18 to TRBJ1-5; D is perhaps TRBD1 (5 bases). The germline V gene has CDR1 KGHSH and CDR2 LQKENI. The ends were cut back, 2 bases at V and 8 bases at J, with 10 bases in the middle. CDR3 length equals 13 residues. CDR3 sequence: CASSPSGGEPQHF. CDR3 in DNA: TGTGCCAGCTCACCATCGGGAGGGGAGCCCCAGCATTTT.

The chain is built from TRBV23-1 and TRBJ2-7; 14 nucleotides line up with TRBD2. TRBV23-1 is an open reading frame, and its role is uncertain. The CDR3 consists of 21 residues. Trimming took 2 bases from V and 0 from J; bases not matched to a gene: 15. CDR3 in DNA: TGCGCCAGCAGTCAAGGGGGCCTCCGATGGGGGACTAGCGGGAGCTCCTACGAGCAGTACTTC. It codes for CASSQGGLRWGTSGSSYEQYF.

The chain couples TRBV3-1 (or the pseudogene TRBV3-2) to TRBJ2-7; TRBD2 might be the D (6 bases). V lost 1 base and J lost 6, with 16 bases in between. The CDR3 is made up of 15 amino acids. CDR1 is LGHDT and CDR2 is YNNKEL in the germline V gene (reference sequence). The CDR3 loop reads CASSQGGTALGEQYF. Written as DNA, the CDR3 is TGTGCCAGCAGCCAAGGCGGGACCGCCCTCGGCGAGCAGTACTTC.

This rearrangement joins TRBV2 to TRBJ1-1; D uncertain. This CDR3 is 13 amino acids long. CDR1 is SNHLY and CDR2 is FYNNEI in the germline V gene. V lost 7 bases and J 3 bases, leaving 12 bases between the germline ends. The CDR3 region has the DNA TGTGCCAGCATCCGGGAGGCGGACACTGAAGCTTTCTTT. Translating it yields CASIREADTEAFF. The full variable domain, its missing parts supplied by reference TRBV2 and TRBJ1-1, is EPEVTQTPSHQVTQMGQEVILRCVPISNHLYFYWYRQILGQKVEFLVSFYNNEISEKSEIFDDQFSVERPDGSNFTLKIRSTKLEDSAMYFCASIREADTEAFFGQGTRLTVV.

The chain recombines TRBV19 with TRBJ1-1; 8 bases are shared with TRBD1. J lost 1 base, V lost 7 bases, and 5 bases had no gene match. This CDR3 comprises 14 residues. Germline V gene data show CDR1 as LNHDA and CDR2 as SQIVND (reference sequence). CDR3 sequence reads: CASKTTGANTEAFF. The CDR3 region has the DNA TGTGCCAGTAAGACGACAGGGGCGAACACTGAAGCTTTCTTT. Filled out from reference TRBV19 and TRBJ1-1, the complete variable domain reads DGGITQSPKYLFRKEGQNVTLSCEQNLNHDAMYWYRQDPGQGLRLIYYSQIVNDFQKGDIAEGYSVSREKKESFPLTVTSAQKNPTAFYLCASKTTGANTEAFFGQGTRLTVV.

This clone has a handful of counts. The rearrangement links TRBV20-1 to TRBJ2-5, with 11 bases identical to TRBD2. Germline CDR1 reads DFQATT; CDR2 reads SNEGSKA (reference sequence). The CDR3 length is 15 residues. With 3 bases clipped from V and 2 bases from J, the junction kept 5 bases outside the gene matches. The CDR3 DNA is TGCAGTGCTAGTGCAACTAGCGGGGGACAAGAGACCCAGTACTTC. This codes for CSASATSGGQETQYF.

The V and J genes are TRBV27 and TRBJ2-2, with TRBD1 matching over 8 bases. The J segment lost 6 bases and the V segment lost 4 bases, leaving 7 bases of the junction unmatched. The CDR3 covers 15 residues. The V gene's germline CDR1 is MNHEY and CDR2 SMNVEV (reference sequence). The CDR3 DNA follows: TGTGCCAGCAGTTCAAGACAGGGGCGGTCCGGGGAGCTGTTTTTT. As protein: CASSSRQGRSGELFF.

The genes are TRBV6-6 and TRBJ2-3, with 8 bases identical to TRBD2. This CDR3 region has 16 residues. With V trimmed by 5 bases and J by 4 bases, 11 bases remained unmatched. CDR1 MNHNY and CDR2 SVGAGI come from the germline V gene (reference sequence). The CDR3 reads CASSATSGLGADTQYF. For the CDR3, the DNA is TGTGCCAGCAGTGCCACTAGCGGCCTTGGCGCAGATACGCAGTATTTT.

This clone was detected once. CDR3 sequence (DNA): TGTGCCTCCGCCCGGGACATGAACACAGATACGCAGTATTTT. This gives the protein CASARDMNTDTQYF. V and J are TRBV6-4 and TRBJ2-3, with D tentatively TRBD1 (6 bases). Germline V lookup: CDR1 MRHNA, CDR2 SNTAGT. V was shortened by 11 bases and J by 2 bases, with 17 bases between the two germline ends. This CDR3 is built from 14 residues.

The chain couples TRBV7-8 to TRBJ1-6, with a possible D match to TRBD1 (6 bases). Trimming took 5 bases from V and 4 from J, leaving 12 bases between them. Germline V CDR1 and CDR2: SGHVS, FQNEAQ. CDR3 length: 15 amino acids. The CDR3 here is CASSKGGAYNSPLHF. DNA of the CDR3: TGTGCCAGCAGCAAAGGGGGAGCTTATAATTCACCCCTCCACTTT.

The chain recombines TRBV28 with TRBJ2-7; perhaps TRBD1 as D (7 bases). This CDR3 has 16 residues. In germline, CDR1 is MDHEN, CDR2 SYDVKM. V lost 7 bases and J lost 3, with 22 bases in between. Here the CDR3 reads CASTSPHWQGGYEQYF. Here the CDR3 DNA reads TGTGCCAGCACTTCCCCGCATTGGCAGGGGGGCTACGAGCAGTACTTC.

This clone was picked up one time. This CDR3 reads CAISGTIRGFDNEQFF. Written as DNA, the CDR3 is TGTGCCATCAGCGGGACTATCCGGGGATTCGACAATGAGCAGTTCTTC. The chain uses TRBV10-3 and TRBJ2-1, with 7 positions matching TRBD2. The CDR3 consists of 16 residues. Looked up from germline, CDR1 is ENHRY and CDR2 is SYGVKD. Trimming took 6 bases from V and 5 from J; bases not matched to a gene: 13.

The CDR3 loop is CASSFHRLAGMSWTYEQYF. The CDR3, as DNA: TGTGCCAGCAGTTTCCACCGACTAGCGGGAATGAGTTGGACCTACGAGCAGTACTTC. This chain joins TRBV28 and TRBJ2-7, with 11 positions matching TRBD2. Germline V gene data show CDR1 as MDHEN and CDR2 as SYDVKM. The trim removed 3 bases at V and 2 bases at J, leaving 15 bases unmatched. This CDR3 contains 19 residues.

The rearrangement uses TRBV7-9 and TRBJ2-2; 12 bases are a match to TRBD1. Germline loops: CDR1 SEHNR, CDR2 FQNEAQ (reference sequence). The CDR3 spans 16 residues. V lost 5 bases, J lost 9 bases, and 10 bases stayed unmatched. Here the CDR3 reads CASSGRPGTGGWELFF. Written as DNA, the CDR3 is TGTGCCAGCAGCGGTCGTCCCGGGACAGGGGGCTGGGAGCTGTTTTTT.

This clone occurred a few times. The chain employs TRBV27 and TRBJ2-7, with 9 bases identical to TRBD1. V shed 8 bases and J 0 bases; nucleotides not matched to a gene: 5. Germline CDR1 reads MNHEY; CDR2 reads SMNVEV (reference sequence). The CDR3 is 14 amino acids. The CDR3 region has the DNA TGTGCCAGCGGGCGGGACAGGGTCTCCTACGAGCAGTACTTC. Protein sequence: CASGRDRVSYEQYF.

Of note for this clone: A much larger clone differs by one base, so this may be a read error. The J gene is TRBJ1-2, the V gene TRBV11-2; 8 nucleotides align to TRBD1. The germline V gene encodes CDR1 SGHAT and CDR2 FQNNGV. J lost 2 bases, V lost 5 bases, and 1 base had no gene match. The CDR3 has 13 amino acids. The CDR3 DNA sequence: TGTGCCAGCAGCAACAGGGGGAACTATGGCTACACCTTC. This encodes CASSNRGNYGYTF.

This chain links TRBV28 with TRBJ1-5, with TRBD1 identical over 10 bases. V trimming: 6 bases; J trimming: 3 bases; junction bases outside the gene matches: 5. The CDR3 has 15 residues. Germline CDR1 reads MDHEN; CDR2 reads SYDVKM. The DNA of the CDR3 is TGTGCCAGCAGCAGACAGGGGGCGCTCAATCAGCCCCAGCATTTT. Encoded protein: CASSRQGALNQPQHF.

This clone was observed a few times. The chain combines TRBV9 with TRBJ2-3; 8 bases map to TRBD2. CDR3 length equals 19 residues. The germline gives CDR1 SGDLS, CDR2 YYNGEE. After removal of 3 bases from V and 0 bases from J, the junction contained 15 bases not matched to a gene. This CDR3 is CASSAPAAGAGGSTDTQYF. CDR3 DNA: TGTGCCAGCAGCGCTCCTGCGGCGGGGGCGGGGGGAAGCACAGATACGCAGTATTTT.

The chain carries TRBV4-1 and TRBJ2-5, with 7 bases fitting TRBD1. The ends lost 1 base at V and 4 bases at J; junction bases unmatched: 3. The CDR3 runs to 14 residues. Looked up from germline, CDR1 is MGHRA and CDR2 is YSYEKL. The CDR3 nucleotides are TGCGCCAGCAGCCAAGGACAGGGATCAGAGACCCAGTACTTC. Its translation is CASSQGQGSETQYF.

This chain uses TRBV7-6 with TRBJ2-2; 15 nucleotides match TRBD2. With 5 bases clipped from V and 3 bases from J, the junction kept 10 bases outside the gene matches. The germline CDR1 and CDR2 sequences are SGHVS and FNYEAQ. The CDR3 contains 19 residues. This CDR3 reads CASSQAPGLAGGDTGELFF. CDR3 coding DNA: TGTGCCAGCAGCCAGGCCCCGGGACTAGCGGGAGGTGACACCGGGGAGCTGTTTTTT.

V and J are TRBV5-5 and TRBJ1-2; TRBD1 matches 7 bases. J was trimmed by 1 base and V by 2 bases; bases with no gene match: 2. Germline V gene lookup returns CDR1 SGHKS and CDR2 YYEKEE (reference sequence). This CDR3 spans 14 amino acids. CDR3 in DNA: TGTGCCAGCAGCTTCGACAGGGTTAACTATGGCTACACCTTC. Protein: CASSFDRVNYGYTF.

The chain joins TRBV4-2 to TRBJ2-3, with TRBD1 as a possible D gene (6 bases). Germline CDR1 LGHNA, CDR2 YNFKEQ. CDR3 length: 15 amino acids. V dropped 1 base and J dropped 3 bases, with 11 bases sitting between them. The CDR3 DNA sequence: TGTGCCAGCAGCCAAGCGGGACAAATTACAGATACGCAGTATTTT. It is translated as CASSQAGQITDTQYF.

The V gene is TRBV5-4, the J gene TRBJ2-1; 8 bases match TRBD2. Germline CDR1 SGHNT, CDR2 YYREEE (reference sequence). CDR3 length: 17 amino acids. The V and J ends lost 0 bases and 0 bases, in that order; junction bases with no gene match: 5. CDR3 DNA sequence: TGTGCCAGCAGCTTGGTTCGAGCGGGGGTCTCCTACAATGAGCAGTTCTTC. Translating gives CASSLVRAGVSYNEQFF.

The rearrangement links TRBV2 to TRBJ2-7; D is ambiguous. Trimming removed 11 bases at V and 3 bases at J, with 11 bases between. The CDR3 sequence is 11 residues long. Germline assignment: CDR1 SNHLY and CDR2 FYNNEI. The CDR3 reads CAYHTGYEQYF. DNA for the CDR3: TGTGCCTACCATACGGGCTACGAGCAGTACTTC.

CDR3 region: CASRRMDRTYGYTF. For the CDR3, the DNA is TGTGCCAGCAGGAGGATGGACAGGACCTATGGCTACACCTTC. V is TRBV7-3 and J is TRBJ1-2; 7 bases line up with TRBD1. After removal of 6 bases from V and 4 bases from J, the junction contained 8 bases not matched to a gene. Germline CDR1 reads SGHTA; CDR2 reads FQGTGA. The CDR3 is made up of 14 amino acids.

J is TRBJ1-2 and V is TRBV18; TRBD1 might be the D (5 bases). The germline V gene has CDR1 KGHSH and CDR2 LQKENI. Trimming cost V 2 bases and J 4 bases, with 8 bases left between them. CDR3 length equals 13 residues. CDR3 bases: TGTGCCAGCTCACCAGTGGGGCTCTATGGCTACACCTTC. Translating it yields CASSPVGLYGYTF.

CDR3 loop: CASAGSSGANVLTF. The CDR3 region has the DNA TGTGCCAGCGCAGGGTCTTCTGGGGCCAACGTCCTGACTTTC. V gene TRBV27 combines with J gene TRBJ2-6; a possible D gene is TRBD1 (5 bases). Germline V gene lookup returns CDR1 MNHEY and CDR2 SMNVEV (reference sequence). The CDR3 covers 14 residues. Trimming cost V 8 bases and J 1 base, with 9 bases left between them.

This chain connects TRBV15 to TRBJ2-7, with no clear D. Trimming cost V 0 bases and J 3 bases, with 9 bases left between them. CDR1 is LNHNV, CDR2 YYDKDF, per germline (reference sequence). CDR3 length equals 14 residues. CDR3 loop: CATSRDTVNYEQYF. The CDR3 DNA reads as TGTGCCACCAGCAGAGATACAGTAAACTACGAGCAGTACTTC.

This clone was observed once. The same CDR3 is also encoded by other DNA sequences in this sample. V usage is TRBV5-1 and J usage is TRBJ2-1; possible D gene TRBD1, 6 bases. Looked up from germline, CDR1 is SGHRS and CDR2 is YFSETQ. Trimming removed 0 bases at V and 2 bases at J, with 9 bases between. There are 15 residues in the CDR3. CDR3 sequence (DNA): TGCGCCAGCAGCTTGGGAGAGGGGGCCTACAATGAGCAGTTCTTC. Amino acids: CASSLGEGAYNEQFF. The full variable domain, rest sourced from reference TRBV5-1 and TRBJ2-1, is KAGVTQTPRYLIKTRGQQVTLSCSPISGHRSVSWYQQTPGQGLQFLFEYFSETQRNKGNFPGRFSGRQFSNSRSEMNVSTLELGDSALYLCASSLGEGAYNEQFFGPGTRLTVL.